The clone carrying this T cell receptor beta chain has just one count. Its antigen is unidentified. This entry belongs to a study of T-cell reconstitution after alpha-beta-depleted transplantation in children. General observations from the study: TCRbeta diversity was high at day 60 in some patients (a result of surviving recipient T cells and thymic progenitors). Counts and diversity of T cells one year after transplant came mostly from newly produced T cells.

Preparing the TCRbeta library involved the use of unique molecular identifiers. MiXCR was run by TCRdb on the PCR reads, yielding one entry per CDR3 protein. Of about 580,000 distinct CDR3 sequences in the sample, about 21% were seen once. Here the sequenced sample was PBMCs, mostly from graft donor cells, taken 360 days after TCRalphabeta/CD19-depleted stem cell transplant. This TCR derives from a boy in the first two years of life who had a stem cell transplant for acute myeloid leukemia, so the T cells may come from the graft donor.

The CDR3 DNA reads TGTGCCAGCAGTACCCGAAGGGGCGGGACCGGGGAGCTGTTTTTT. As protein: CASSTRRGGTGELFF. The rearrangement uses TRBV6-5 and TRBJ2-2, with D possibly being TRBD1 or TRBD2 (5 bases each). CDR1 and CDR2 from the germline V gene are MNHEY and SVGAGI. The germline V and J ends were trimmed by 5 bases and 5 bases, with 15 bases remaining between them. The CDR3 sequence is 15 residues long.